The 10 T cell receptor beta chains listed next were all sequenced from one sample in a study of shared clonotypes between healthy human individuals. Sequenced by immunoSEQ multiplex PCR; TCRdb stores in-frame clones only, minus some. The sample carries under 2.5 million clones, around 93% recorded once. The sequenced material came from naive CD4+ T cells from PBMCs. Subset indicated: CD45RA+ positively selected. These receptor sequences come from a man younger than 35 in good health. Some clones in this sample may be carry-over from other donors' samples.

The V gene is TRBV25-1, the J gene TRBJ2-7; D tentatively fits TRBD1 or TRBD2 (5 bases each). Germline V CDR1 and CDR2: MGHDK, SYGVNS. V lost 8 bases and J lost 4, with 12 bases in between. The length of the CDR3 is 12 residues. CDR3 nucleotides: TGTGCCAGCGGGACGTACGATTACGAGCAGTACTTC. As protein: CASGTYDYEQYF.

This clone was seen a few times. This sample includes further DNA sequences coding for the same CDR3. The chain carries TRBV29-1 and TRBJ1-1; the D is unclear. The CDR3 contains 11 residues. Trimming removed 5 bases at V and 5 bases at J, with 9 bases between. CDR1 and CDR2 from the germline V gene are SQVTM and ANQGSEA. Written as DNA, the CDR3 is TGCAGCGTTTCAGGTGGGACTGAAGCTTTCTTT. Translated: CSVSGGTEAFF.

The rearrangement uses TRBV7-9 and TRBJ1-3; tentatively, D is TRBD1 (6 bases). This CDR3 is 16 amino acids long. Trimming removed 5 bases at V and 0 bases at J, with 14 bases between. Germline CDR1 is SEHNR and CDR2 is FQNEAQ (reference sequence). The CDR3 DNA reads as TGTGCCAGCAGCGTCGTTACAGGGAGCTCTGGAAACACCATATATTTT. This sequence encodes CASSVVTGSSGNTIYF.

The J gene is TRBJ1-3, the V gene TRBV23-1; possible D gene TRBD1, 5 bases. TRBV23-1 is placed among ORFs of uncertain function. Trimming shortened V by 7 bases and J by 0 bases, and 16 bases separated the two germline ends. CDR3 length: 16 amino acids. CDR3 bases: TGCGCCAGCATTAACCAAGGGGTTCCCTCTGGAAACACCATATATTTT. Amino acids: CASINQGVPSGNTIYF.

The chain employs TRBV7-2 and TRBJ2-7; D is unclear. The CDR3 is 12 residues long. The germline V and J ends were trimmed by 5 bases and 3 bases, with 8 bases remaining between them. Germline V CDR1 and CDR2: SGHTA, FQGNSA. CDR3 nucleotides: TGTGCCAGCAGCCAACAGCTCTACGAGCAGTACTTC. It yields the protein CASSQQLYEQYF. The full variable domain, completed using reference TRBV7-2 and TRBJ2-7, is GAGVSQSPSNKVTEKGKDVELRCDPISGHTALYWYRQSLGQGLEFLIYFQGNSAPDKSGLPSDRFSAERTGGSVSTLTIQRTQQEDSAVYLCASSQQLYEQYFGPGTRLTVT.

The chain couples TRBV19 to TRBJ2-1, with D tentatively TRBD2 (5 bases). Looked up from germline, CDR1 is LNHDA and CDR2 is SQIVND (reference sequence). Trimming pared 5 bases from V and 9 bases from J, leaving 14 bases between. This CDR3 has 13 residues. The CDR3 DNA follows: TGTGCCAGTAGTCCGGGCTCGGCGGGTGAGCAGTTCTTC. It yields the protein CASSPGSAGEQFF.

The chain employs TRBV18 and TRBJ2-5; D may be TRBD2 (6 bases). V gave up 4 bases and J gave up 3 bases, with 15 bases separating them. CDR3 length: 15 residues. Germline CDR1 reads KGHSH; CDR2 reads LQKENI. The CDR3 DNA is TGTGCCAGCTCACGACCGGGACTGACGAAAGAGACCCAGTACTTC. It is translated as CASSRPGLTKETQYF.

The CDR3 nucleotides are TGTGCCAGCAGCCCTCGTCCCCCCACAAGGCAGGAGGGGGAGACCCAGTACTTC. This codes for CASSPRPPTRQEGETQYF. The genes are TRBV9 and TRBJ2-5, with D perhaps matching TRBD2 (6 bases). Germline CDR1 is SGDLS and CDR2 is YYNGEE. The CDR3 sequence is 18 residues long. V gave up 4 bases and J gave up 5 bases, with 27 bases separating them.

The chain is built from TRBV28 and TRBJ2-1; 12 bases agree with TRBD1. Germline V gives CDR1 MDHEN, CDR2 SYDVKM. V lost 1 base and J lost 8; bases outside the gene matches: 9. The CDR3 is 17 amino acids. CDR3 region: CASSLLSGTGGWDEQFF. The CDR3 DNA sequence: TGTGCCAGCAGTTTATTATCCGGGACAGGGGGCTGGGATGAGCAGTTCTTC.

The gene calls are TRBV30 and TRBJ2-7, with D perhaps matching TRBD1 (6 bases). This CDR3 has 13 amino acids. Trimming pared 3 bases from V and 0 bases from J, leaving 9 bases between. Germline V gives CDR1 GTSNPN, CDR2 SVGIG (reference sequence). The CDR3 DNA is TGTGCCTGGAGGGACAGCGACTCCTACGAGCAGTACTTC. Protein product: CAWRDSDSYEQYF. The whole variable domain, filled in from reference TRBV30 and TRBJ2-7, reads SQTIHQWPATLVQPVGSPLSLECTVEGTSNPNLYWYRQAAGRGLQLLFYSVGIGQISSEVPQNLSASRPQDRQFILSSKKLLLSDSGFYLCAWRDSDSYEQYFGPGTRLTVT.